This section outlines one T cell receptor beta chain sequence together with its context. This clonotype showed up many times. Its antigen is currently not known. There are no base qualities to consult, and no much larger clone falls within one base. The time point label for this specimen denotes: newly diagnosed GD, antithyroid drugs for less than 3 months. For both TCR sequencing and RNA sequencing, RNA was extracted from PBMCs using TRIzol. The diagnosis of Graves' disease was made according to American Thyroid Association guidelines. Patients were recruited from an endocrinology department in Xi'an, China. Each patient gave around 9 milliliters of peripheral blood, collected in an EDTA anticoagulant tube. Ficoll Paque Plus density gradient separation was used to isolate PBMCs, and no further T cell sorting was performed. An Agilent 2100 Bioanalyzer and agarose gel were used to check RNA quality, while a NanoDrop 2000 measured RNA concentration.

Inclusive of the bounding cysteine and phenylalanine, the CDR3 is 13 residues long. Just CDR3 DNA is preserved here, 39 bases in frame from base 1. The junction carries 10 bases between V and J, which are trimmed by 6 bases and 5 bases respectively. The method was multiplex PCR. The sequencer listed for this sample is Illumina HiSeq 4000. iRepertoire HTBI primers and Arm-PCR amplification of CDR3 regions were used to construct TCR beta libraries. Gel purification was performed on PCR products prior to sequencing. The authors' analysis ran thus. Gene usage analysis of CDR3 amino acid clonotypes used the 62 TRBV and 14 to 15 TRBJ segments found across samples. COPE and FqMerger were used to merge the filtered high-quality paired reads into contigs. BLAST was used to align contigs to IMGT TRBV, TRBD and TRBJ reference genes, and CDR3 was defined according to IMGT. Highly expanded clones were defined as clonotypes with a frequency above 0.1%. Repertoire diversity was measured by Shannon entropy, and V-J evenness by the Gini coefficient. A clonotype found in more than one individual was treated as public. TCRdb ran its own pipeline on the public reads, namely fastp trimming at Q25 and MiXCR clone calling, and kept in-frame beta chains. Identical CDR3 protein sequences are pooled into one entry, listed with their most common genes and DNA. The V and J calls reflect TCRdb's pipeline rather than the authors' work. The sample table shows around 500,000 distinct CDR3 sequences, and approximately 16% are seen once. The ten largest account for roughly 25% of the sample.

This sample was taken from a study of regulatory T cells in long-lasting Graves disease (dated by TCRdb to about 2021). Turning to the overall study: In the newly diagnosed Graves' disease group, patients had been taking antithyroid drugs for less than 3 months. Patients with persistent Graves' disease were compared with patients with newly diagnosed Graves' disease using TCR sequencing and RNA sequencing of peripheral blood. The study was registered as a clinical trial and conducted in China. A total of 33 samples underwent TCR sequencing, from about 13 patients with persistent Graves' disease and roughly 20 patients with newly diagnosed Graves' disease. Broad study findings and their caveats: Because the primary lesion, thyroid tissue, could not be accessed, the study looked at peripheral blood alone. More public clonotypes were shared among persistent patients (about 2,800) than among newly diagnosed patients (roughly 960). The authors noted that the small sample size was a limitation that may lower accuracy. Lower TCR Shannon entropy and fewer highly expanded clones were observed in persistent Graves' disease patients than in newly diagnosed patients, which suggested clonal expansion. Sequencing and analysis were limited to the TCR beta chain. Preferential use of TRBV28, TRBJ1-2 and TRBJ2-5 was observed in persistent disease, whereas TRBV20-1 and TRBJ2-1 were favored in newly diagnosed disease.

This sample was also put to use in a study of T cells in Graves' hyperthyroidism and ophthalmopathy. Reported in the second study: Graves' hyperthyroidism was defined as stable when no progression to ophthalmopathy occurred over 18 months of follow-up. Hyperthyroidism patients were newly diagnosed, with disease duration under 2 months, and aged 18 to 65 years. The study excluded patients with uncontrolled infections, other autoimmune diseases, pregnancy or lactation. Diagnoses relied on clinical symptoms, serum thyroxine and TRAb, thyroid ultrasound and orbital computed tomography. The first round of RT-PCR for the TCR CDR3 was performed with the HTBI primer set and the Qiagen OneStep RT-PCR kit. Most expanded thyroid clonotypes (frequency above 0.001) were also found in blood, which suggests that blood repertoires may mirror thyroid immune responses. Ophthalmopathy was separated from stable hyperthyroidism by a 13 V-J signature model, with over 85% sensitivity and about 81% specificity obtained in cross-validation and 80%/75% obtained in testing. In validation, the model predicted progression to ophthalmopathy with 65% to 71% sensitivity and roughly 72% specificity, a median of around six months before onset. To identify TCR V-J signatures that set the groups apart, the researchers used a discovery cohort of 100 or so patients, made up of about 44 with Graves' ophthalmopathy and around 58 with stable Graves' hyperthyroidism. Prospective prediction of ophthalmopathy was tested in an independent validation cohort of 18 to 20 hyperthyroidism patients and 15 to 17 patients who later progressed to ophthalmopathy. The 100 or so discovery patients were divided at random into training and test sets in a 7:3 ratio. Thyroid tissue and blood T-cell repertoires from six Graves' hyperthyroidism patients were also compared in the study. Following sampling, methimazole starting at 30 mg daily was given to hyperthyroidism patients, and high-dose intravenous methylprednisolone was given to ophthalmopathy patients. The libraries were constructed in a second round of multiplex PCR and then size-selected and purified. Sequencing of the libraries was done on an Illumina HiSeq2000 using paired-end 100 bp reads. SOAPnuke was used to process the raw data, removing reads that contained adapters or uncalled bases, had a mean Phred below 15, or lacked an exact match to the constant primer or identifier. High-quality paired reads were merged with COPE v1.2.5, and unique nucleotide sequences were defined as clonotypes. MiTCR v1.1 was used to align clonotypes to the IMGT TRBV, TRBD and TRBJ reference segments. The analysis included only V-J combinations with a frequency above 0.0001, which together covered around 99% of the repertoires. A TCS score was defined as the ratio of F50 (clonal expansion) to E x V (chaos), with BLOSUM62-based TCRdist applied between CDR3 peptides within each V-J. Welch's t-statistics and random forest reduced roughly 500 V-J features to under 15, which were used in a naive Bayes classifier (R e1071). No statistical method was used to set the sample size in advance, and investigators knew the group allocation. The paper describes TCR Vbeta CDR3 sequencing of roughly 130 peripheral blood samples, made up of roughly 45 ophthalmopathy patients, 70 to 75 hyperthyroidism patients and 17 progressor patients.

This TCR came from a woman aged 35 to 59 with Graves disease. Donor details come from another sample of the same person, matched by shared clones. The sequencing here drew on peripheral blood mononuclear cells (PBMCs), taken at new diagnosis, from a patient treated with antithyroid drugs. The rearrangement joined TRBV12-3 or TRBV12-4 to TRBJ1-4; the best D guess is TRBD1, with 6 bases matching. The nucleotides read TGTGCCAGCAGGCGTCAGGGGAATGAAAAACTGTTTTTT. The encoded protein is CASRRQGNEKLFF.